This T cell receptor beta chain comes out of a study of OX40 agonist ivuxolimab in advanced cancers. Study background: A mean age of around 66 years, range roughly 23 to 85, was recorded, and more than 80% were male.

Points on this clone: As yet, its antigen is unknown.

Method: immunoSEQ multiplex PCR; TCRdb's copy keeps in-frame clones and lacks some. The sample has some 82,000 clones; 94% are singletons. Study conclusions and caveats: The investigators did not determine what antigen specificity the expanded peripheral T cells had. CD4+ and CD8+ blood T cells expanded clonally by week 6 at 0.1 to 3.0 mg/kg.

Germline-derived CDR1 and CDR2 are SGHVS and FQNEAQ. The V gene end was trimmed by 5 bases and the J gene end by 5 bases; junction bases not matched to a gene: 18. The CDR3 is made up of 17 amino acids. Samples were taken at baseline and on day 1 of cycles 4 and 7. The receptor comes from an adult with an advanced solid tumor such as melanoma, head and neck, liver or kidney cancer. V and J are TRBV7-8 and TRBJ2-7, with TRBD2 identical over 7 bases. The input for sequencing was CD4+ or CD8+ T cells sorted from blood, taken in a trial of the OX40 agonist ivuxolimab. The CDR3 DNA reads as TGTGCCAGCAGCCCACGTTGGGGCGGGAGAGGTTCTAACGAGCAGTACTTC. It codes for CASSPRWGGRGSNEQYF. The full variable domain, with the rest looked up from reference TRBV7-8 and TRBJ2-7, is GAGVSQSPRYKVAKRGQDVALRCDPISGHVSLFWYQQALGQGPEFLTYFQNEAQLDKSGLPSDRFFAERPEGSVSTLKIQRTQQEDSAVYLCASSPRWGGRGSNEQYFGPGTRLTVT.